This T cell receptor (beta chain) was captured by sequencing in a study of human T cells and chemical hapten exposure. TCRdb passed the RACE reads through MiXCR, listing each CDR3 protein once. Of about 160,000 distinct CDR3 sequences listed, 25% to 30% are singletons. This clonotype was observed a few times. Between the trimmed V and J ends, which lost 1 base and 6 bases, there was a span of 1 base. From germline, CDR1 is DFQATT and CDR2 SNEGSKA (reference sequence). The CDR3 is 10 amino acids. The time point: patch test 3, about 24 weeks after DPC sensitization. The sample's treatment: therapeutic diphenylcyclopropenone sensitization with weekly scalp DPC.

The TCR was taken from a woman aged 18 to 35 with alopecia areata. Some clones in this sample may be carry-over from other donors' samples. The genes are TRBV20-1 and TRBJ2-1, with D hard to call. This specimen was whole blood, taken in connection with sensitization to the hapten diphenylcyclopropenone (DPC). The CDR3 spells CSARANEQFF. The CDR3, as DNA: TGCAGTGCTAGAGCCAATGAGCAGTTCTTC.